Sequencing of this T cell receptor (beta chain) was carried out in a study of cytomegalovirus exposure and HLA in healthy donors. This cohort consisted of healthy bone marrow donors. Trimming stripped 0 bases from V and 6 bases from J, with 15 bases between. Germline V lookup: CDR1 KGHSH, CDR2 LQKENI. The CDR3 has 16 residues. 13 Jbeta primers and 60 Vbeta primers were used for the PCR. Repertoires were generated with immunoSEQ multiplex PCR, while TCRdb's copy carries only in-frame clones and drops some. The repertoire consists of approximately 180,000 clones, with approximately 78% occurring once and the leading ten covering roughly 1.6%. Worth noting for this clone: The antigen remains unidentified.

Whole-study findings and limits: CMV serostatus was the only immune exposure information that was available. Accounts indicate the classifier identified cytomegalovirus status with strong specificity and sensitivity.

The sample taken for sequencing was PBMCs. The chain employs TRBV18 and TRBJ2-4; possible D gene TRBD1, 6 bases. The clonotype comes from a woman between 18 and 29 years old in good health and CMV-seronegative. The CDR3 loop reads CASSPPTGRTVNIQYF. CDR3 DNA: TGTGCCAGCTCACCACCAACGGGACGGACAGTAAACATTCAGTACTTC.